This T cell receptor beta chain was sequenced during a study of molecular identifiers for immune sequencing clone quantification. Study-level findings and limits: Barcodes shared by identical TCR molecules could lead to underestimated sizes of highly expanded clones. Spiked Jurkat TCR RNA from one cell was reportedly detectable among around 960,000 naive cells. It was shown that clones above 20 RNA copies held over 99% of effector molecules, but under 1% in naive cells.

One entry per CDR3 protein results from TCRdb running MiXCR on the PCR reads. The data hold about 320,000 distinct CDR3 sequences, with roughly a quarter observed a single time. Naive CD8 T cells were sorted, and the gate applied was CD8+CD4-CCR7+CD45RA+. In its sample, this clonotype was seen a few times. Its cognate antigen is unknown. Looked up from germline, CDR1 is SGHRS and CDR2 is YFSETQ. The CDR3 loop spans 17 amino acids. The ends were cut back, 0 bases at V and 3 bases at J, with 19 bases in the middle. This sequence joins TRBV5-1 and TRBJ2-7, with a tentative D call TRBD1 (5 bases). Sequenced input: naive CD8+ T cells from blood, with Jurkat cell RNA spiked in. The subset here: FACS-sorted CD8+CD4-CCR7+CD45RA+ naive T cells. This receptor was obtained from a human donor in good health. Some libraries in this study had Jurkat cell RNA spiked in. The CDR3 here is CASSLAVAAGMNYEQYF. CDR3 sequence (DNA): TGCGCCAGCAGCTTGGCCGTCGCAGCAGGGATGAACTACGAGCAGTACTTC.